This is a list of T cell receptor beta chains from one sample in a study of cytomegalovirus exposure and HLA in healthy donors. Assay used: immunoSEQ multiplex PCR; TCRdb lists only in-frame clones, some missing. The repertoire holds 150,000 to 200,000 clones, with about 80% as singletons. Material: PBMCs. The source of these receptors is a man younger than 40 in good health and CMV-seronegative. Each CDR3 is given with its conserved first and last residue. The order of the fields is clone size, J gene, V gene, D gene, CDR3 DNA, CDR3 protein. The D gene is left open where the match is weak. Clone size, where shown, is once, few, many, or a class for clones that have expanded.

abundance: NA; j_gene: TRBJ2-5; v_gene: TRBV10-3; d_gene: NA; CDR3nt: TGTGCCATCAGTGTAGCCGGGGAAGAGACCCAGTACTTC; CDR3aa: CAISVAGEETQYF
abundance: NA; j_gene: TRBJ2-1; v_gene: TRBV7-7; d_gene: TRBD2; CDR3nt: TGTGCTAGCAGCCAAGAGGGACTAGCGGGAGTCAATGAGCAGTTCTTC; CDR3aa: CASSQEGLAGVNEQFF
abundance: NA; j_gene: TRBJ1-1; v_gene: TRBV15; d_gene: NA; CDR3nt: TGTGCCACCAGCAGTAGCTTCATGAACACTGAAGCTTTCTTT; CDR3aa: CATSSSFMNTEAFF
abundance: NA; j_gene: TRBJ2-7; v_gene: TRBV18; d_gene: NA; CDR3nt: TGTGCCAGCTCACCACGGTTCGGGGACGAGCAGTACTTC; CDR3aa: CASSPRFGDEQYF
abundance: NA; j_gene: TRBJ1-1; v_gene: TRBV28; d_gene: TRBD1; CDR3nt: TGTGCCAGCAGTTCGGGGGGACAGGGAGACACTGAAGCTTTCTTT; CDR3aa: CASSSGGQGDTEAFF
abundance: NA; j_gene: TRBJ2-7; v_gene: TRBV11-2; d_gene: NA; CDR3nt: TGTGCCAGCAGCTTAGGGCAGGCGGGGCTCTACGAGCAGTACTTC; CDR3aa: CASSLGQAGLYEQYF
abundance: NA; j_gene: TRBJ2-3; v_gene: TRBV5-6; d_gene: TRBD2; CDR3nt: TGTGCCAGCAGCTTGCACGGGAGGGCAAGAGTCACAGATACGCAGTATTTT; CDR3aa: CASSLHGRARVTDTQYF
abundance: NA; j_gene: TRBJ1-1; v_gene: TRBV28; d_gene: NA; CDR3nt: TGTGCCAGCCTGGACGGGGTATCTGAAGCTTTCTTT; CDR3aa: CASLDGVSEAFF
abundance: NA; j_gene: TRBJ2-3; v_gene: TRBV14; d_gene: TRBD2; CDR3nt: TGTGCCAGCAGCCCTCGTTTAGTAGCGGGACTCACAGATACGCAGTATTTT; CDR3aa: CASSPRLVAGLTDTQYF
abundance: NA; j_gene: TRBJ2-3; v_gene: TRBV11-3; d_gene: TRBD2; CDR3nt: TGTGCCAGCAGCTTGGGACTAGCGGGGAATACTAGCACAGATACGCAGTATTTT; CDR3aa: CASSLGLAGNTSTDTQYF
abundance: once; j_gene: TRBJ1-6; v_gene: TRBV10-3; d_gene: NA; CDR3nt: TGTGCCATCAGTGAGTCGAGCGGGGTCGGCTCACCCCTCCACTTT; CDR3aa: CAISESSGVGSPLHF
abundance: NA; j_gene: TRBJ1-1; v_gene: TRBV7-9; d_gene: NA; CDR3nt: TGTGCCAGCAGTTTGGGGCTGGACACTGAAGCTTTCTTT; CDR3aa: CASSLGLDTEAFF
abundance: NA; j_gene: TRBJ1-1; v_gene: TRBV20-1; d_gene: NA; CDR3nt: TGCAGTGCTAGATGGGGCCCTGAAGCTTTCTTT; CDR3aa: CSARWGPEAFF
abundance: NA; j_gene: TRBJ2-2; v_gene: TRBV10-3; d_gene: TRBD2; CDR3nt: TGTGCCATCAGTGAGTCTGGGACTAGCGGGAGAAGGTGGACCGGGGAGCTGTTTTTT; CDR3aa: CAISESGTSGRRWTGELFF
abundance: NA; j_gene: TRBJ2-5; v_gene: TRBV9; d_gene: NA; CDR3nt: TGTGCCAGCAGCATGACCCGGCTCGGGGAGACCCAGTACTTC; CDR3aa: CASSMTRLGETQYF
abundance: NA; j_gene: TRBJ2-3; v_gene: TRBV5-4; d_gene: NA; CDR3nt: TGTGCCAGCAGATCCGGCCGGGGGAACACAGATACGCAGTATTTT; CDR3aa: CASRSGRGNTDTQYF
abundance: NA; j_gene: TRBJ1-2; v_gene: TRBV28; d_gene: TRBD1; CDR3nt: TGTGCCAGCAGGGGGACAGGGGATCTCCATGGCTACACCTTC; CDR3aa: CASRGTGDLHGYTF
abundance: NA; j_gene: TRBJ1-4; v_gene: TRBV28; d_gene: NA; CDR3nt: TGTGCCAGCAGCATGGGGGGTAATAATGAAAAACTGTTTTTT; CDR3aa: CASSMGGNNEKLFF
abundance: NA; j_gene: TRBJ2-1; v_gene: TRBV5-1; d_gene: TRBD2; CDR3nt: TGCGCCAGCAGCATAAAAGCGGGGACCACCTACAATGAGCAGTTCTTC; CDR3aa: CASSIKAGTTYNEQFF
abundance: many; j_gene: TRBJ1-1; v_gene: TRBV5-6; d_gene: TRBD1; CDR3nt: TGTGCCAGCAGCTATACTCGCTGGGACAGCTTGAACACTGAAGCTTTCTTT; CDR3aa: CASSYTRWDSLNTEAFF
abundance: NA; j_gene: TRBJ2-7; v_gene: TRBV25-1; d_gene: NA; CDR3nt: TGTGCCAGCAGTGACCCCCCCCCGGGAAGCAACGAGCAGTACTTC; CDR3aa: CASSDPPPGSNEQYF
abundance: NA; j_gene: TRBJ2-5; v_gene: TRBV6-4; d_gene: TRBD2; CDR3nt: TGTGCCAGCAGTCTACTAGCGGGAGGGCAAGAGACCCAGTACTTC; CDR3aa: CASSLLAGGQETQYF
abundance: few; j_gene: TRBJ2-1; v_gene: TRBV5-6; d_gene: NA; CDR3nt: TGTGCCAGCAGCTTTGGCAGGTCGTTCAATGAGCAGTTCTTC; CDR3aa: CASSFGRSFNEQFF
abundance: NA; j_gene: TRBJ2-3; v_gene: TRBV6-4; d_gene: NA; CDR3nt: TGTGCCAGCAGTGACGACAGAAGCACAGATACGCAGTATTTT; CDR3aa: CASSDDRSTDTQYF
abundance: NA; j_gene: TRBJ2-7; v_gene: TRBV5-1; d_gene: NA; CDR3nt: TGCGCCAGCAGCCCACCGGGACTTGGTTACGAGCAGTACTTC; CDR3aa: CASSPPGLGYEQYF
abundance: NA; j_gene: TRBJ2-1; v_gene: TRBV29-1; d_gene: TRBD1; CDR3nt: TGCAGCGTCCCGGGACAGGGGTCTTGGAATGAGCAGTTCTTC; CDR3aa: CSVPGQGSWNEQFF
abundance: NA; j_gene: TRBJ1-2; v_gene: TRBV19; d_gene: NA; CDR3nt: TGTGCCAGTAGTGCCGGACACCTAAGAGGCTACACCTTC; CDR3aa: CASSAGHLRGYTF
abundance: NA; j_gene: TRBJ2-2; v_gene: TRBV7-9; d_gene: NA; CDR3nt: TGTGCCAGCAGCTTAGTGTCGGGGACGAACACCGGGGAGCTGTTTTTT; CDR3aa: CASSLVSGTNTGELFF
abundance: NA; j_gene: TRBJ2-7; v_gene: TRBV5-1; d_gene: TRBD2; CDR3nt: TGCGCCAGCAGCTTTAGCGGGAGGGAGTACGAGCAGTACTTC; CDR3aa: CASSFSGREYEQYF
abundance: NA; j_gene: TRBJ2-5; v_gene: TRBV10-3; d_gene: TRBD2; CDR3nt: TGTGCCATCAGTGAAGGTGGTAGCGGGAGGGGGAGAGAGACCCAGTACTTC; CDR3aa: CAISEGGSGRGRETQYF
abundance: once; j_gene: TRBJ1-2; v_gene: TRBV2; d_gene: TRBD1; CDR3nt: TGTGCCAGCAGTGAACTAGTCAGGGGGGTTGATGGCTACACCTTC; CDR3aa: CASSELVRGVDGYTF
abundance: once; j_gene: TRBJ2-1; v_gene: TRBV29-1; d_gene: NA; CDR3nt: TGCAGCGTTGCTTTACAGGGTGGGTTGGATGAGCAGTTCTTC; CDR3aa: CSVALQGGLDEQFF